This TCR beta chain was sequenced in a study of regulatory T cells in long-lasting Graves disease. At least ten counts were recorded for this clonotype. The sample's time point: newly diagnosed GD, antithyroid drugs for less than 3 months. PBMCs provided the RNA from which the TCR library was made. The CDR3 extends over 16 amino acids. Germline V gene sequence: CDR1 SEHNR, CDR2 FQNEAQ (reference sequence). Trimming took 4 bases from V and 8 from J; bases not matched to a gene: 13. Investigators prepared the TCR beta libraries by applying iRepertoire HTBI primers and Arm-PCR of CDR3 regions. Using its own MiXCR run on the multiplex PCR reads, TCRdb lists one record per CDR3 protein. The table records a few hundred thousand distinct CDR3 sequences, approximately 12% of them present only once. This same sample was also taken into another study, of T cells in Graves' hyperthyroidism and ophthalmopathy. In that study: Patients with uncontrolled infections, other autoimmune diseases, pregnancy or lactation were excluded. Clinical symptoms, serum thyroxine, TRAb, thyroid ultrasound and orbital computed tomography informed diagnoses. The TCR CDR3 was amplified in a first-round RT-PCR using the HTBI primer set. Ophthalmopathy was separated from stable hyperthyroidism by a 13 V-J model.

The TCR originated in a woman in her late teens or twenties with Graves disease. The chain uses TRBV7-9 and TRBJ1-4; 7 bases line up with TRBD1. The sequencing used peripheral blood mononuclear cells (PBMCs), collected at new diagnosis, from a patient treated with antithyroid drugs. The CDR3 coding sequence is TGTGCCAGCAGCTCCACCCCGACAGGGAAGGGCGAAAAACTGTTTTTT. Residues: CASSSTPTGKGEKLFF.